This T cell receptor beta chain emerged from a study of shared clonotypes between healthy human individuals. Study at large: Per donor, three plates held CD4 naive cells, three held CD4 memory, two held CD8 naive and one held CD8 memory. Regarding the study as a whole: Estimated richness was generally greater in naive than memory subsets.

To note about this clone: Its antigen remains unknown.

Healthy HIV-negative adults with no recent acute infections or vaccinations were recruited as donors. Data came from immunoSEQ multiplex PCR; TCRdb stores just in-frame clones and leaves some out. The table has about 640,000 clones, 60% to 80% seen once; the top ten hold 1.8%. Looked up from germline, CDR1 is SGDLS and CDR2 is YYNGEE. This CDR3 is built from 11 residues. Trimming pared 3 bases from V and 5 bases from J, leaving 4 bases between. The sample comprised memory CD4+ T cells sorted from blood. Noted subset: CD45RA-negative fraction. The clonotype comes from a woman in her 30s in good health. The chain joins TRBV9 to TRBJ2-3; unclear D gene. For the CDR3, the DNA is TGTGCCAGCAGCGCCGGAGATACGCAGTATTTT. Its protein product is CASSAGDTQYF.